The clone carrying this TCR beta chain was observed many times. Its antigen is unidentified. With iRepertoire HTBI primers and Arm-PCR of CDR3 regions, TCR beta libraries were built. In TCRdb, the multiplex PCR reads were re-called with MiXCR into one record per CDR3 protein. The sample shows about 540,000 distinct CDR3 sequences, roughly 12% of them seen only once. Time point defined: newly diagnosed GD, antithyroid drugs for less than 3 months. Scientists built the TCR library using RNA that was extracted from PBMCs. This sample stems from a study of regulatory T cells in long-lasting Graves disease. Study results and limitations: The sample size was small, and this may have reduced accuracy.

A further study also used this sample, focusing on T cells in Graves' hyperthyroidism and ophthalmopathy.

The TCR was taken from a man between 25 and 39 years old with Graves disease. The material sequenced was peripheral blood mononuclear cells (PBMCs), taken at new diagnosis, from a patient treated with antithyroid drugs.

The CDR3 DNA follows: TGTGCCAGCAGTGAAACAGGCGAGGGAAACACCATATATTTT. This sequence encodes CASSETGEGNTIYF. V is TRBV2 and J is TRBJ1-3; D perhaps matches TRBD1 (5 bases). The CDR3 has 14 amino acids. V dropped 2 bases and J dropped 4 bases, with 9 bases sitting between them. In germline, CDR1 is SNHLY, CDR2 FYNNEI.